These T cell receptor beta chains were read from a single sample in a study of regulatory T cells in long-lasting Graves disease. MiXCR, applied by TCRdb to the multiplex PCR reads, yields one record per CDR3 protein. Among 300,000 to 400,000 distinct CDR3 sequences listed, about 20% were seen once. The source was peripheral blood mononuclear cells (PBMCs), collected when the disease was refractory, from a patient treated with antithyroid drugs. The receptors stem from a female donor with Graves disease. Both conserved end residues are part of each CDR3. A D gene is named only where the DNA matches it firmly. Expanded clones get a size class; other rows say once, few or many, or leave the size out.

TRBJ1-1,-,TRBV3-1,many,TGTGCCAGCAGCCAAGACAGGGGTCGGGGTTCTATCGAAGCTTTCTTT,CASSQDRGRGSIEAFF
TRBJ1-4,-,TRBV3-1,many,TGTGCCAGCAGCCAAGCTTGGGGGGCGTTTAATGAAAAACTGTTTTTT,CASSQAWGAFNEKLFF
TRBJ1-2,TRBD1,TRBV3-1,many,TGTGCCAGCAGCCAAGATCGGGACAGGGACCTCTATGGCTACACCTTC,CASSQDRDRDLYGYTF
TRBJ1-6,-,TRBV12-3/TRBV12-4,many,TGTGCCAGCAGACCGGGTTTGGAGCCTTCACCCCTCCACTTT,CASRPGLEPSPLHF
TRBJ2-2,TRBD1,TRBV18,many,TGTGCCAGCTGGACCGGGACAGGGCTCAACACCGGGGAGCTGTTTTTT,CASWTGTGLNTGELFF
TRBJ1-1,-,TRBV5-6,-,TGTGCCAGCAGCTCCATCCCCACTGAAGCTTTCTTT,CASSSIPTEAFF
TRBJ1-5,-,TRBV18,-,TGTGCCAGCTCACCATCGGAGGGCTTTCAGCCCCAGCATTTT,CASSPSEGFQPQHF
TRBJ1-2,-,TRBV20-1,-,TGCAGTGGAGGGGCCGGGGCGCTCATCCCCACCTTC,CSGGAGALIPTF
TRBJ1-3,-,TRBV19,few,TGTGCCAGTAGTATAGAGCCACAGGGAGGCACCATATATTTT,CASSIEPQGGTIYF
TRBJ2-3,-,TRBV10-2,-,TGCGCCAGCAGTGACGGAAACACAGATACGCAGTATTTT,CASSDGNTDTQYF
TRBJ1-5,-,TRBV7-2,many,TGTGCCAGCAGCCTTCGACCCCATAGCAATCAGCCCCAGCATTTT,CASSLRPHSNQPQHF
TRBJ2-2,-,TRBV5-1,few,TGCGCCAGCGGCTTGATACCGGGACATAACACCGGGGAGCTGTTTTTT,CASGLIPGHNTGELFF
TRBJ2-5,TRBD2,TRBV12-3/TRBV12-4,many,TGTGCCAGCGCCCGACTAGCGGCAGCTCGGGAGACCCAGTACTTC,CASARLAAARETQYF
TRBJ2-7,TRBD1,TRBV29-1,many,TGCAGCGTGGGCGAACCGGGACAGGGAGGATACGAGCAGTACTTC,CSVGEPGQGGYEQYF
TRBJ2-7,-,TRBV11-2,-,TGTGCCAGCAGCTTAAAGGCCGGGGTTGGGCAGTACTTC,CASSLKAGVGQYF
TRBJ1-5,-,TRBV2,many,TGTGCCAGCAGTCAATCGGGACAAAGCAATCAGCCCCAGCATTTT,CASSQSGQSNQPQHF
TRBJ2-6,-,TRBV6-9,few,TGTGCCAGCAGTTCACAGGGGGGGTCTGGGGCCAACGTCCTGACTTTC,CASSSQGGSGANVLTF
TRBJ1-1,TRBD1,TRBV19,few,TGTGCCACCACCCCCCACCTCAGGGGGGCGAACACTGAAGCTTTCTTT,CATTPHLRGANTEAFF
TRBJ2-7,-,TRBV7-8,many,TGTGCCAGCAGCTTCCCCGGACCCTACGAGCAGTACTTC,CASSFPGPYEQYF
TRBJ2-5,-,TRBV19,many,TGTGCCAGTAGTAGCGGTCGGAAGGGATTCTTGGAGACCCAGTACTTC,CASSSGRKGFLETQYF
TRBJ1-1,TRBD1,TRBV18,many,TGTGCCAGCTCGGCGGACAGGTTAGACACTGAAGCTTTCTTT,CASSADRLDTEAFF
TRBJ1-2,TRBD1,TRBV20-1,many,TGCAGTGCTAGAGGTGTTGACAGGGTTGATGGCTACACCTTC,CSARGVDRVDGYTF
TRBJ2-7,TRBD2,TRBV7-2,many,TGTGCCAGCAGCACCGGACTAGGGTCCGGCTACGAGCAGTACTTC,CASSTGLGSGYEQYF
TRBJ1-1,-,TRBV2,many,TGTGCCAGCACGGCGGAGGGGAACACTGAAGCTTTCTTT,CASTAEGNTEAFF
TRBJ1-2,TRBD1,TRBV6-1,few,TGTGCCGGCAGGGACAGCAGGGCCAAGGGCTACACCTTC,CAGRDSRAKGYTF
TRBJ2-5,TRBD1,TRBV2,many,TGTGCCAGCAGTGAAGACAGGGGGAGGGAGACCCAGTACTTC,CASSEDRGRETQYF
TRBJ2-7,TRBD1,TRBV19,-,TGTGCCAGTGCCAGAGGTGGGATGACAGGGACCTACGAGCAGTACTTC,CASARGGMTGTYEQYF
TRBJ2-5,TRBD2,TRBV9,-,TGTGCCAGCAGCCTTAGCGGGAAGCAAGAGACCCAGTACTTC,CASSLSGKQETQYF
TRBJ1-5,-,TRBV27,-,TGTGCCAGCATCTCACTCAGGGGTGGGAATCAGCCCCAGCATTTT,CASISLRGGNQPQHF
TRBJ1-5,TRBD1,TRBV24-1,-,TGTGCCACCAGTGACTCCCGACAGGGGGTACAGCCCCAGCATTTT,CATSDSRQGVQPQHF
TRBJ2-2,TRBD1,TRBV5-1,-,TGCGCCAGCAGCGCCGTGCCGGGACAGCAGAACACCGGGGAGCTGTTTTTT,CASSAVPGQQNTGELFF